What follows are 28 T cell receptor beta chains derived from one specimen sequenced in a study of T cell repertoires in cytomegalovirus infection. TCRdb re-analysed the reads in MiXCR, keeping a single row per CDR3 protein. The data show over 250,000 distinct CDR3 sequences, roughly 21% seen once. These receptors' targets are unknown. The sequencing here drew on cultured PBMCs, taken from culture after CMV antigen stimulation. These receptors all stem from a human donor in good health (CMV status not recorded). Some clones in this sample may be carry-over from other donors' samples.

The chain employs TRBV14 and TRBJ1-4, with a weak D call TRBD1 (6 bases). Germline V gene lookup returns CDR1 SGHDN and CDR2 FVKESK. This CDR3 contains 13 residues. Between the trimmed V and J ends, which lost 4 bases and 7 bases, there was a span of 10 bases. This chain's CDR3 is CASSPRGTEKLFF. Written as DNA, the CDR3 is TGTGCCAGCAGCCCCAGGGGTACTGAAAAACTGTTTTTT.

V and J are TRBV6-1 and TRBJ1-5; unclear D gene. Trimming took off 6 bases at V and 6 bases at J, with 6 bases between the two ends. Germline V gene sequence: CDR1 MNHNS, CDR2 SASEGT. CDR3 length equals 11 residues. The CDR3 here is CASSTAQPQHF. The CDR3 region has the DNA TGTGCCAGCAGCACAGCTCAGCCCCAGCATTTT.

Concerning this clonotype: This may arise from a read error, as a much more abundant clone is one base away. The chain combines TRBV11-3 with TRBJ2-7, with 10 bases aligning to TRBD2. CDR1 is SGHNT and CDR2 is YENEEA in the germline V gene. The CDR3 is 21 residues long. The trim removed 6 bases at V and 6 bases at J, leaving 29 bases unmatched. As DNA, the CDR3 is TGTGCCAGCAGAAACGGGGAATGGGCAGGGACGCCTCTAGCGGGAGAGGCCGAGCAGTACGTC. Amino acid sequence: CASRNGEWAGTPLAGEAEQYV.

This clonotype was found many times. This chain joins TRBV7-2 and TRBJ2-2; 9 positions agree with TRBD2. With 4 bases clipped from V and 2 bases from J, the junction kept 2 bases outside the gene matches. Germline loops: CDR1 SGHTA, CDR2 FQGNSA. This CDR3 has 15 amino acids. The CDR3 bases are TGTGCCAGCAGCTCTCTAGCGGGAAACACCGGGGAGCTGTTTTTT. The encoded protein is CASSSLAGNTGELFF.

This chain joins TRBV27 and TRBJ1-2; D remains ambiguous. The V end lost 3 bases, the J end lost 4 bases, and 15 bases lay between the germline ends. The CDR3 runs to 15 residues. CDR1 and CDR2 (germline): MNHEY, SMNVEV (reference sequence). Here the CDR3 reads CASSFTATILYGYTF. The CDR3 DNA is TGTGCCAGCAGTTTCACTGCAACAATCCTCTATGGCTACACCTTC.

This clonotype showed up just a few times. This sequence joins TRBV12-3 or TRBV12-4 and TRBJ2-1; TRBD2 agrees at 14 bases. V shed 4 bases, J shed 2 bases, and the junction held 4 bases outside the gene matches. CDR3 size: 17 residues. CDR3 sequence reads: CASSSPGLAGAYNEQFF. In nucleotides, the CDR3 is TGTGCCAGCAGTTCGCCGGGACTAGCGGGAGCCTACAATGAGCAGTTCTTC.

This clonotype was observed a handful of times. The chain has TRBV4-1 and TRBJ2-6; 9 nucleotides agree with TRBD2. Germline loops: CDR1 MGHRA, CDR2 YSYEKL. The V segment lost 1 base and the J segment 1 base; nucleotides outside the gene matches: 14. CDR3 length equals 21 residues. The CDR3 sequence: CASSQGLLAGGIDSGANVLTF. CDR3 DNA sequence: TGCGCCAGCAGCCAAGGGCTATTGGCGGGAGGGATTGATTCTGGGGCCAACGTCCTGACTTTC.

The chain has TRBV7-9 and TRBJ2-7; D not resolved. CDR1 is SEHNR, CDR2 FQNEAQ, per germline (reference sequence). The CDR3 has 11 amino acids. Trimming shortened V by 5 bases and J by 1 base, and 3 bases separated the two germline ends. The CDR3 region has the DNA TGTGCCAGCAGCCGTTCCTACGAGCAGTACGTC. This sequence encodes CASSRSYEQYV.

This clonotype was counted a few times. V and J are TRBV7-3 and TRBJ2-2; 11 bases align to TRBD2. Trimming removed 6 bases from V and 3 bases from J; junction bases left unmatched: 6. The germline V gene has CDR1 SGHTA and CDR2 FQGTGA. The CDR3 sequence is 16 residues long. The CDR3 nucleotides are TGTGCCAGCAGGGCCCCGGGACTAGCGGACACCGGGGAGCTGTTTTTT. Residues: CASRAPGLADTGELFF.

The gene calls are TRBV28 and TRBJ2-4; D is undetermined. In germline, CDR1 is MDHEN, CDR2 SYDVKM. The ends were cut back, 4 bases at V and 7 bases at J, with 14 bases in the middle. The CDR3 has 14 amino acids. The CDR3 DNA reads as TGTGCCAGCAGTTCAGTTATGGTCGGGAACATTCAGTACTTC. Its protein product is CASSSVMVGNIQYF.

V is TRBV20-1 and J is TRBJ2-7; D gene unclear. V dropped 0 bases and J dropped 5 bases, with 8 bases sitting between them. This CDR3 region has 12 residues. CDR1 is DFQATT, CDR2 SNEGSKA, per germline (reference sequence). The CDR3 here is CSARDLDHEQYF. In nucleotides, the CDR3 is TGCAGTGCTAGAGATCTAGACCACGAGCAGTACTTC.

This clonotype was observed a handful of times. The chain has TRBV6-2 or TRBV6-3 and TRBJ2-7; 8 bases match TRBD1. The length of the CDR3 is 11 residues. Trimming at V came to 6 bases and at J to 6 bases, leaving 1 base not matched to a gene. CDR1 is MNHEY and CDR2 is SVGEGT in the germline V gene. CDR3 coding DNA: TGTGCCAGCAGGACAGGGGTCGAGCAGTACTTC. This encodes CASRTGVEQYF.

CDR3 coding DNA: TGTGCCAGCACTCAAGCGGGGGAGTCCACTGAAGCTTTCTTT. This encodes CASTQAGESTEAFF. The chain employs TRBV12-3 or TRBV12-4 and TRBJ1-1, with D perhaps TRBD1 (5 bases). V was trimmed by 7 bases and J by 4 bases, leaving 16 bases between them. CDR3 length: 14 amino acids.

This clonotype was detected only a few times. The V call is TRBV5-4, the J call TRBJ2-5; maybe TRBD2 (6 bases). The CDR3 covers 13 residues. Trimming cost V 3 bases and J 0 bases, with 6 bases left between them. Germline V gives CDR1 SGHNT, CDR2 YYREEE (reference sequence). The CDR3 here is CASSWDYQETQYF. The CDR3 region has the DNA TGTGCCAGCAGCTGGGACTACCAAGAGACCCAGTACTTC.

The chain is built from TRBV27 and TRBJ2-4, with TRBD1 identical over 9 bases. The J segment lost 0 bases and the V segment lost 2 bases, leaving 2 bases of the junction unmatched. This CDR3 region has 16 residues. CDR1 is MNHEY, CDR2 SMNVEV, per germline (reference sequence). CDR3 in amino acids: CASSLEQGAAKNIQYF. In nucleotides, the CDR3 is TGTGCCAGCAGTTTAGAACAGGGGGCAGCCAAAAACATTCAGTACTTC.

The table lists this clonotype with a count of one. The rearrangement links TRBV6-1 to TRBJ2-2; D gene uncertain. Germline assignment: CDR1 MNHNS and CDR2 SASEGT. Trimming took off 8 bases at V and 7 bases at J, with 17 bases between the two ends. This CDR3 is 14 amino acids long. CDR3 in DNA: TGTGCCAGCGACCCCGAGGATCGTTTCGGGGAGCTGTTTTTT. This sequence encodes CASDPEDRFGELFF.

Details on this clonotype: One junction end disagrees with the germline gene, perhaps due to a read error. The V call is TRBV12-5, the J call TRBJ1-4; 8 bases match TRBD1. The CDR3 sequence is 14 residues long. The germline gives CDR1 LGHNT, CDR2 FRNRAP. CDR3 residues: CASGPGQDNETLYF. The CDR3 nucleotides are TGTGCTAGTGGTCCGGGACAGGATAATGAAACACTGTATTTT.

This clonotype was recorded a few times. The chain carries TRBV11-3 and TRBJ2-5; D possibly corresponds to TRBD2 (6 bases). Trimming left V 4 bases short and J 0 bases short, with 12 bases between. The length of the CDR3 is 15 residues. CDR1 and CDR2 (germline): SGHNT, YENEEA. The CDR3 loop reads CASSSKTRNQETQYF. The CDR3 DNA follows: TGTGCCAGCAGCTCAAAGACTAGGAACCAAGAGACCCAGTACTTC.

This chain uses TRBV6-2 or TRBV6-3 with TRBJ2-3; TRBD1 might be the D (6 bases). Trimming shortened V by 3 bases and J by 3 bases, and 16 bases separated the two germline ends. The CDR3 runs to 16 residues. Germline CDR1 and CDR2: MNHEY and SVGEGT. The CDR3 protein is CASSYRGGARTDTQYF. The CDR3, as DNA: TGTGCCAGCAGTTATCGAGGGGGAGCTCGAACAGATACGCAGTATTTT.

The rearrangement joins TRBV6-5 to TRBJ2-5; D unresolved. This CDR3 region has 14 residues. The V and J ends lost 5 bases and 4 bases respectively, with 14 bases between them. The germline gives CDR1 MNHEY, CDR2 SVGAGI. CDR3 nucleotides: TGTGCCAGCAGTCTGGACGGTCGGCCAGAGACCCAGTACTTC. Its protein product is CASSLDGRPETQYF.

The chain carries TRBV24-1 and TRBJ1-1; TRBD1 aligns across 7 bases. The ends lost 2 bases at V and 8 bases at J; junction bases unmatched: 4. Germline CDR1 reads KGHDR; CDR2 reads SFDVKD. The CDR3 covers 13 residues. CDR3 amino acids: CATSDSDRTEAFF. CDR3 in DNA: TGTGCCACCAGTGATTCGGACAGGACCGAAGCTTTCTTT.

The chain combines TRBV18 with TRBJ2-1; D is ambiguous. CDR1 and CDR2 (germline): KGHSH, LQKENI. The CDR3 totals 11 residues. V was cut by 3 bases and J by 12 bases, with 9 bases left in between. The CDR3 protein is CASSPDVGQFF. The CDR3 DNA is TGTGCCAGCTCACCGGATGTCGGGCAGTTCTTC.

This clonotype was found a few times. V and J are TRBV7-2 and TRBJ2-2, with a possible D match to TRBD2 (6 bases). Germline assignment: CDR1 SGHTA and CDR2 FQGNSA. This CDR3 has 16 residues. Trimming removed 1 base from V and 4 bases from J, with 13 bases in between. CDR3 DNA sequence: TGTGCCAGCAGCTTAGGGGGTAGCGGCGTCACCGGGGAGCTGTTTTTT. Translating it yields CASSLGGSGVTGELFF.

This clonotype came up a few times. The chain links TRBV5-6 to TRBJ2-5; D is undetermined. This CDR3 is 14 amino acids long. CDR1 and CDR2 (germline): SGHDT, YYEEEE. V lost 0 bases, J lost 1 base, and 7 bases lay in between. The CDR3: CASSLGGFQETQYF. The CDR3 nucleotides read TGTGCCAGCAGCTTGGGAGGATTCCAAGAGACCCAGTACTTC. Full variable domain (remainder filled in from reference TRBV5-6 and TRBJ2-5): DAGVTQSPTHLIKTRGQQVTLRCSPKSGHDTVSWYQQALGQGPQFIFQYYEEEERQRGNFPDRFSGHQFPNYSSELNVNALLLGDSALYLCASSLGGFQETQYFGPGTRLLVL.

The rearrangement joins TRBV2 to TRBJ1-1, with D unclear. The CDR3 runs 16 residues. Germline values: CDR1 SNHLY, CDR2 FYNNEI. The V gene lost 5 bases and the J gene lost 2 bases, with 18 bases spanning the gap. This chain's CDR3 is CASSFYGSPSNTEAFF. The CDR3 bases are TGTGCCAGCAGTTTCTACGGATCTCCATCTAACACTGAAGCTTTCTTT.

V gene TRBV18 combines with J gene TRBJ1-1; 7 bases map to TRBD1. Germline trimming cut 2 bases from V and 3 bases from J; bases unmatched to any gene: 3. CDR1 is KGHSH, CDR2 LQKENI, per germline. The CDR3 sequence is 14 residues long. CDR3 nucleotide sequence: TGTGCCAGCTCACCAATGCAGGGGGACACTGAAGCTTTCTTT. It yields the protein CASSPMQGDTEAFF.

This clonotype appeared many times. This sequence joins TRBV7-2 and TRBJ1-4, with D perhaps matching TRBD1 (5 bases). The CDR3 is made up of 13 amino acids. Germline loops: CDR1 SGHTA, CDR2 FQGNSA. The ends were cut back, 5 bases at V and 11 bases at J, with 15 bases in the middle. CDR3 sequence: CASSRDGAEKLFF. CDR3 DNA: TGTGCCAGCAGCCGTGACGGGGCCGAGAAACTGTTTTTT.

This clonotype has more than one count but fewer than ten. CDR3 in amino acids: CASSYQGRGAQYF. As DNA, the CDR3 is TGTGCCAGCAGTTACCAGGGGAGGGGCGCGCAGTATTTT. The chain has TRBV6-5 and TRBJ2-3; TRBD2 is a possible D gene (7 bases). Germline V gene sequence: CDR1 MNHEY, CDR2 SVGAGI. The V gene lost 2 bases and the J gene lost 10 bases, with 13 bases spanning the gap. The CDR3 consists of 13 residues.